These 19 T cell receptor beta chains came from one sample sequenced in a study of human T cells and chemical hapten exposure. Documented time point: healthy volunteer bleed at 6 weeks. The starting material, unfractionated whole blood, was used for total RNA extraction. TCRdb independently ran MiXCR on the RACE reads; one entry per CDR3 protein. The sample lists around 80,000 distinct CDR3 sequences, over 6.5% seen once, with 1.5% in the top ten. Sequenced sample: whole blood. The receptors were sampled from a male donor in good health. Some clones in this sample may be carry-over from other donors' samples.

The chain is built from TRBV5-1 and TRBJ2-3; 8 nucleotides line up with TRBD1. The V segment lost 5 bases and the J segment 2 bases; nucleotides outside the gene matches: 10. CDR1 and CDR2 from the germline V gene are SGHRS and YFSETQ. This CDR3 is built from 16 residues. Written as DNA, the CDR3 is TGCGCCAGCAGTCCCGGGACAGGCGGGTTCACAGATACGCAGTATTTT. Encoded protein: CASSPGTGGFTDTQYF.

There are many counts of this clonotype. The rearrangement joins TRBV11-1 to TRBJ2-7; D gene unclear. Germline-derived CDR1 and CDR2 are SGHAT and FQDESV (reference sequence). This CDR3 has 15 residues. The germline V and J ends were trimmed by 3 bases and 1 base, with 13 bases remaining between them. The CDR3 bases are TGTGCCAGCAGCTTTTACGGCGCTGAATCCTACGAGCAGTACTTC. Translation: CASSFYGAESYEQYF.

Only a few counts were recorded for this clonotype. For the CDR3, the DNA is TGTGCCAGCAGTTACATGGGGACGGGGGAGACCCAGTACTTC. Translated: CASSYMGTGETQYF. The V and J genes are TRBV6-5 and TRBJ2-5; tentatively, D is TRBD1 or TRBD2 (5 bases each). This CDR3 contains 14 residues. Trimming pared 2 bases from V and 5 bases from J, leaving 12 bases between. CDR1 MNHEY and CDR2 SVGAGI come from the germline V gene.

This clonotype was seen more than once but under ten times. The chain uses TRBV5-1 and TRBJ2-3, with D possibly matching TRBD2 (6 bases). V lost 1 base and J lost 4, with 13 bases in between. The CDR3 runs 15 residues. Germline lookup yields CDR1 SGHRS and CDR2 YFSETQ. The DNA of the CDR3 is TGCGCCAGCAGCTTGCGGGGGACGCGCTCAGATACGCAGTATTTT. Amino acid sequence: CASSLRGTRSDTQYF.

There are a few counts of this clonotype. The chain has TRBV5-1 and TRBJ2-7; D perhaps matches TRBD2 (6 bases). Trimming shortened V by 0 bases and J by 0 bases, and 13 bases separated the two germline ends. CDR1 and CDR2 (germline): SGHRS, YFSETQ. CDR3 length: 16 amino acids. DNA for the CDR3: TGCGCCAGCAGCTTGGATGGGGCTAGCGTCTCCTACGAGCAGTACTTC. Its protein product is CASSLDGASVSYEQYF.

This clonotype showed up many times. The J gene is TRBJ1-6, the V gene TRBV20-1; tentatively, D is TRBD1 (5 bases). The CDR3 covers 13 residues. Trimming left V 4 bases short and J 14 bases short, with 18 bases between. Germline values: CDR1 DFQATT, CDR2 SNEGSKA (reference sequence). The CDR3 loop reads CSAMPPGGKTLHF. CDR3 bases: TGCAGTGCTATGCCCCCCGGGGGAAAAACCCTCCACTTT.

This clonotype has more than one count but fewer than ten. J is TRBJ2-5 and V is TRBV25-1; D tentatively reads TRBD1 or TRBD2 (5 bases each). V was trimmed by 2 bases and J by 5 bases, leaving 9 bases between them. The CDR3 extends over 13 amino acids. Germline V gene lookup returns CDR1 MGHDK and CDR2 SYGVNS. CDR3 region: CASSEAGGETQYF. CDR3 nucleotides: TGTGCCAGCAGTGAAGCTGGGGGTGAGACCCAGTACTTC.

There are many counts of this clonotype. V is TRBV10-2 and J is TRBJ2-7, with 7 positions matching TRBD1. This CDR3 contains 13 residues. The germline V gene encodes CDR1 WSHSY and CDR2 SAAADI. Trimming cost V 7 bases and J 1 base; bases outside gene matches: 4. CDR3 loop: CASTSDRSYEQYF. In DNA, the CDR3 is TGCGCCAGCACCTCGGACAGGTCCTACGAGCAGTACTTC.

The chain combines TRBV27 with TRBJ1-3; the D gene is possibly TRBD1 (5 bases). V lost 5 bases and J 8 bases, leaving 13 bases between the germline ends. The CDR3 has 13 amino acids. Looked up from germline, CDR1 is MNHEY and CDR2 is SMNVEV (reference sequence). The CDR3, as DNA: TGTGCCAGCAGTCCCATTCAGGGAGACACCATATATTTT. Translated: CASSPIQGDTIYF.

This clonotype was detected ten times or more. The genes are TRBV20-1 and TRBJ1-1; weak D call: TRBD1 (6 bases). Per the germline V gene, CDR1 is DFQATT and CDR2 is SNEGSKA (reference sequence). The length of the CDR3 is 14 residues. The V end was cut by 1 base, the J end by 2 bases, with 11 bases between. The CDR3 sequence is CSARGDKGNTEAFF. The CDR3 DNA follows: TGCAGTGCTAGAGGGGACAAAGGAAACACTGAAGCTTTCTTT.

The table lists this clonotype with a few counts. The chain couples TRBV29-1 to TRBJ1-4; D remains ambiguous. Between the trimmed V and J ends, which lost 2 bases and 5 bases, there was a span of 0 bases. The CDR3 runs 10 residues. Germline V gives CDR1 SQVTM, CDR2 ANQGSEA. This CDR3 is CSVENEKLFF. CDR3 nucleotides: TGCAGCGTTGAAAATGAAAAACTGTTTTTT.

This clonotype has just a few counts. This chain links TRBV7-2 with TRBJ2-3; D may be TRBD2 (5 bases). The CDR3 consists of 16 residues. Trimming took 5 bases from V and 0 from J, leaving 15 bases between them. CDR1 is SGHTA and CDR2 is FQGNSA in the germline V gene. Here the CDR3 DNA reads TGTGCCAGCAGCCTCACGGGGATGACTAGCACAGATACGCAGTATTTT. It yields the protein CASSLTGMTSTDTQYF.

The V and J genes are TRBV18 and TRBJ1-5; D gene uncertain. CDR1 is KGHSH, CDR2 LQKENI, per germline. The CDR3 length is 15 residues. The V end lost 2 bases, the J end lost 4 bases, and 12 bases lay between the germline ends. As DNA, the CDR3 is TGTGCCAGCTCACCAGGAACGGTTGGGAATCAGCCCCAGCATTTT. Translating it yields CASSPGTVGNQPQHF.

This clonotype was found a few times. This chain joins TRBV6-5 and TRBJ1-4; 11 bases line up with TRBD1. This CDR3 has 16 amino acids. V shed 0 bases and J 7 bases; nucleotides not matched to a gene: 4. Looked up from germline, CDR1 is MNHEY and CDR2 is SVGAGI. The DNA of the CDR3 is TGTGCCAGCAGTTACTCGAAAGGGACAGGGGGTGAAAAACTGTTTTTT. This codes for CASSYSKGTGGEKLFF.

The gene calls are TRBV7-2 and TRBJ2-1, with 7 positions matching TRBD1. With V trimmed by 3 bases and J by 6 bases, 2 bases remained unmatched. The CDR3 spans 13 residues. Germline values: CDR1 SGHTA, CDR2 FQGNSA. The CDR3 region is CASSFDRANEQFF. CDR3 nucleotide sequence: TGTGCCAGCAGCTTCGACAGGGCCAATGAGCAGTTCTTC.

This CDR3 is CSARTSGTDTQYF. The DNA for the CDR3 is TGCAGTGCTAGGACTAGCGGGACGGATACGCAGTATTTT. The V gene is TRBV20-1, the J gene TRBJ2-3; 11 nucleotides line up with TRBD2. The CDR3 extends over 13 amino acids. Germline-derived CDR1 and CDR2 are DFQATT and SNEGSKA (reference sequence). With V trimmed by 3 bases and J by 6 bases, 2 bases remained unmatched.

This clonotype has a handful of counts. The chain joins TRBV3-1 to TRBJ2-3, with 9 positions matching TRBD2. Germline loops: CDR1 LGHDT, CDR2 YNNKEL (reference sequence). With 4 bases clipped from V and 3 bases from J, the junction kept 8 bases outside the gene matches. This CDR3 region has 16 residues. The CDR3: CASSRDSGSGTDTQYF. The CDR3 DNA reads as TGTGCCAGCAGCCGGGATAGCGGGAGCGGAACAGATACGCAGTATTTT.

This clonotype occurred a few times. The chain employs TRBV3-1 and TRBJ2-7; weak D call: TRBD2 (5 bases). Germline V CDR1 and CDR2: LGHDT, YNNKEL (reference sequence). The CDR3 sequence is 14 residues long. Trimming shortened V by 0 bases and J by 4 bases, and 10 bases separated the two germline ends. CDR3 DNA: TGTGCCAGCAGCCAAGATCTAGGAGGTTACGAGCAGTACTTC. Its translation: CASSQDLGGYEQYF.

In its sample, this clonotype was seen a few times. The genes are TRBV4-1 and TRBJ1-4; 10 bases agree with TRBD1. The J segment lost 5 bases and the V segment lost 3 bases, leaving 6 bases of the junction unmatched. The CDR3 extends over 16 amino acids. The germline gives CDR1 MGHRA, CDR2 YSYEKL. CDR3: CASSQVPGQGNEKLFF. The CDR3 DNA follows: TGCGCCAGCAGCCAGGTTCCGGGACAGGGGAATGAAAAACTGTTTTTT.